This T cell receptor beta chain is from a study of blood T cell repertoires in COVID-19. Overall study: Donors in the United States, Italy and Spain gave samples during acute or convalescent COVID-19.

Per the germline V gene, CDR1 is MGHDK and CDR2 is SYGVNS. The CDR3 has 13 amino acids. V shed 4 bases and J 4 bases; nucleotides not matched to a gene: 3. TCRdb's table, derived via immunoSEQ multiplex PCR, lists solely in-frame clones and lacks some. The sample lists 50,000 or so clones, more than 80% seen once, with over 15% in the top ten. The material sequenced was peripheral blood. The TCR comes from a man between 40 and 49 years old with acute or convalescent COVID-19. The V gene is TRBV25-1, the J gene TRBJ1-1, with TRBD1 matching over 7 bases. CDR3 in amino acids: CASSGTGVTEAFF. For the CDR3, the DNA is TGTGCCAGCAGTGGAACAGGGGTCACTGAAGCTTTCTTT. Together with reference TRBV25-1 and TRBJ1-1, the CDR3 gives the full variable domain: EADIYQTPRYLVIGTGKKITLECSQTMGHDKMYWYQQDPGMELHLIHYSYGVNSTEKGDLSSESTVSRIRTEHFPLTLESARPSHTSQYLCASSGTGVTEAFFGQGTRLTVV.